Each of the 3 T cell receptor beta chains below was sequenced from the same sample in a study of CD8+ T cells in alopecia areata. Treatment described: oral pan-JAK inhibitor, 5-10 mg twice daily. Samples from alopecia areata patients were lesional scalp punch biopsies and peripheral blood. Extracted from the samples, RNA was reverse transcribed into cDNA to serve as the sequencing template. Assay used: immunoSEQ multiplex PCR; TCRdb lists only in-frame clones, some missing. The repertoire has about 4,400 clones, roughly three fifths of them found once; the top ten carry 9.5% to 12%. The source material was skin, sampled at week 4, from a patient treated with tofacitinib. The source of these receptors is a human donor with alopecia areata.

This clone is a singleton in its sample. CDR3 residues: CASSFGGSSAIRNEQFF. CDR3 sequence (DNA): TGTGCCAGCAGCTTCGGCGGGAGCTCCGCCATTCGGAATGAGCAGTTCTTC. This rearrangement joins TRBV7-3 to TRBJ2-1, with 7 bases matching TRBD2. V trimming: 3 bases; J trimming: 7 bases; junction bases outside the gene matches: 15. Looked up from germline, CDR1 is SGHTA and CDR2 is FQGTGA. This CDR3 is 17 amino acids long.

This sequence joins TRBV4-3 and TRBJ2-1; D may be TRBD2 (5 bases). The ends were cut back, 0 bases at V and 4 bases at J, with 16 bases in the middle. The CDR3 sequence is 17 residues long. CDR1 is LGHNA and CDR2 is YSLEER in the germline V gene. The CDR3 DNA sequence: TGCGCCAGCAGCCAAGATCTGGGCAAGGGAGCATACAATGAGCAGTTCTTC. Residues: CASSQDLGKGAYNEQFF.

The V gene is TRBV5-1, the J gene TRBJ2-1, with 8 nucleotides matching TRBD2. The V segment lost 4 bases and the J segment 3 bases; nucleotides outside the gene matches: 6. Germline loops: CDR1 SGHRS, CDR2 YFSETQ. This CDR3 region has 15 residues. In nucleotides, the CDR3 is TGCGCCAGCAGCGAAGAGAGCGGGAGCTACAATGAGCAGTTCTTC. Translated: CASSEESGSYNEQFF.